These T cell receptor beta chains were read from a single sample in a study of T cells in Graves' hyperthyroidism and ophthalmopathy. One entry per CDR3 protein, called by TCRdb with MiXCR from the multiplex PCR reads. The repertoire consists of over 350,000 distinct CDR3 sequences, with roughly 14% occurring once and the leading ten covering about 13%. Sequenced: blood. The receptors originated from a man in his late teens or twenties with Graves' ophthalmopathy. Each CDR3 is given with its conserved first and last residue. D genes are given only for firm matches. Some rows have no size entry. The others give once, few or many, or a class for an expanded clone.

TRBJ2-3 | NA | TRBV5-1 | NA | CASSASHGAVSTDTQYF | TGCGCCAGCAGCGCCTCTCATGGAGCAGTGAGCACAGATACGCAGTATTTT
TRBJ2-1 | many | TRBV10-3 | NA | CAISEDGGTYNEQFF | TGTGCCATCAGTGAAGACGGGGGAACCTACAATGAGCAGTTCTTC
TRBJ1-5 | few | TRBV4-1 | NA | CASSLRDISNQPQHF | TGCGCCAGCAGCCTCCGGGACATAAGCAATCAGCCCCAGCATTTT
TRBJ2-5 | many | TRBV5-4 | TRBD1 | CASSVTGQGAKETQYF | TGTGCCAGCAGCGTCACGGGACAGGGGGCGAAAGAGACCCAGTACTTC
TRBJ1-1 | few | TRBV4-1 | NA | CASSQVLAPSRNTEAFF | TGCGCCAGCAGCCAGGTCCTGGCCCCCTCCCGGAACACTGAAGCTTTCTTT
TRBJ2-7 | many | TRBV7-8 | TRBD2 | CASSPRTSLNEQYF | TGTGCCAGCAGTCCACGGACTAGCCTGAACGAGCAGTACTTC
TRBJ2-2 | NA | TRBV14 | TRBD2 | CASSPLAGGYWTGELFF | TGTGCCAGCAGCCCTTTAGCGGGGGGATATTGGACCGGGGAGCTGTTTTTT
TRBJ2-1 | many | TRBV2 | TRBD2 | CAGASGAYNEQFF | TGTGCCGGGGCTAGCGGGGCCTACAATGAGCAGTTCTTC
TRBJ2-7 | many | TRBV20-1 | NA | CSAGRSGVGEYEQYF | TGCAGTGCTGGCCGGTCAGGGGTGGGGGAGTACGAGCAGTACTTC
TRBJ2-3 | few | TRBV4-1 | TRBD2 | CASSQEGGRTTDTQYF | TGCGCCAGCAGCCAAGAAGGCGGGAGGACCACAGATACGCAGTATTTT
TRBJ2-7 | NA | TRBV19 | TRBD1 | CASSPRGTGSHEQYF | TGTGCCAGTAGTCCGAGAGGGACAGGGTCCCACGAGCAGTACTTC
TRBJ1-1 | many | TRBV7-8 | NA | CASSLRVGQYTEAFF | TGTGCCAGCAGCTTGAGGGTCGGACAGTACACTGAAGCTTTCTTT
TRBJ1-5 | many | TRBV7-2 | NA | CASSLATVSNQPQHF | TGTGCCAGCAGCTTAGCGACAGTGAGCAATCAGCCCCAGCATTTT
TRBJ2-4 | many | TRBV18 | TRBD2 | CASVAGGHRNIQYF | TGTGCCAGCGTCGCGGGGGGCCACCGAAACATTCAGTACTTC
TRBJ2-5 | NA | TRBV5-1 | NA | CASSLDTSNETQYF | TGCGCCAGCAGCTTGGATACTAGTAATGAGACCCAGTACTTC
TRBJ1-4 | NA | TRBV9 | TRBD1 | CASSPPTYRQGLPLLFF | TGTGCCAGCAGTCCCCCCACCTATCGACAGGGCCTACCCTTACTGTTTTTT
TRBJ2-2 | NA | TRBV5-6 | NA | CASSRRQTNTGELFF | TGTGCCAGCAGCAGACGACAGACGAACACCGGGGAGCTGTTTTTT
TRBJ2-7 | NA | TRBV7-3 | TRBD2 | CASSPAGVDEQYF | TGTGCCAGCAGCCCGGCGGGGGTCGACGAGCAGTACTTC
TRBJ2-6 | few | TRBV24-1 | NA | CATSDAQGTGANVLTF | TGTGCCACCAGTGATGCCCAGGGGACTGGGGCCAACGTCCTGACTTTC
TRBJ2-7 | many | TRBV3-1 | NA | CASSQEGGPGEQYF | TGTGCCAGCAGCCAAGAGGGGGGGCCGGGCGAGCAGTACTTC
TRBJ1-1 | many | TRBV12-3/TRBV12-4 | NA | CASSRWAPGEAFF | TGTGCCAGCAGCCGGTGGGCCCCGGGAGAAGCTTTCTTT
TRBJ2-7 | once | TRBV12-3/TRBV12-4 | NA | CASSPGTPPEQYF | TGTGCCAGCAGTCCAGGGACCCCCCCCGAGCAGTACTTC
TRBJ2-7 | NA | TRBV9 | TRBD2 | CASSVGETSGNHEQYF | TGTGCCAGCAGCGTAGGTGAGACTAGCGGGAACCACGAGCAGTACTTC
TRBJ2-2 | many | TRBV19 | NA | CASSNPNTGELFF | TGTGCCAGTAGTAACCCGAACACCGGGGAGCTGTTTTTT
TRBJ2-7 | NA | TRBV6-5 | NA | CASSYQVQEQYF | TGTGCCAGCAGTTACCAGGTACAAGAGCAGTACTTC
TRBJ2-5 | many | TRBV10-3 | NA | CATIPGLSALQETQYF | TGTGCCACCATCCCAGGACTATCAGCCTTACAAGAGACCCAGTACTTC
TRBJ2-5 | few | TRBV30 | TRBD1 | CAWSEQTGGNHF | TGTGCCTGGAGTGAACAGACAGGGGGAAATCACTTC
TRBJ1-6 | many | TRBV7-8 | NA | CASSLLRGASPLHF | TGTGCCAGCAGCCTACTCAGGGGAGCTTCACCCCTCCACTTT
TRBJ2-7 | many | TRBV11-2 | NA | CASSNYRAPYEQYF | TGTGCCAGCAGTAACTACAGGGCGCCCTACGAGCAGTACTTC
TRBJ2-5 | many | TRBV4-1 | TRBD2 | CASSQTPTSGSKETQYF | TGCGCCAGCAGCCAAACCCCGACTAGCGGGTCAAAAGAGACCCAGTACTTC
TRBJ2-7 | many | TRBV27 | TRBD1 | CATQRTGSSYEQYF | TGTGCCACCCAAAGGACAGGGAGCTCCTACGAGCAGTACTTC
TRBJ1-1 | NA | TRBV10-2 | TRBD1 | CASVTGADNTEAFF | TGCGCCAGCGTGACAGGGGCTGACAACACTGAAGCTTTCTTT
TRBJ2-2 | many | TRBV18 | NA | CASSLGTRNTGELFF | TGTGCCAGCTCCCTTGGGACGAGGAACACCGGGGAGCTGTTTTTT
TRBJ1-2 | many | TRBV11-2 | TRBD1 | CASSLRQGAKYGYTF | TGTGCCAGCAGCTTAAGACAGGGGGCAAAGTATGGCTACACCTTC
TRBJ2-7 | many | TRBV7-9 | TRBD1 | CASSRGQGGEQYF | TGTGCCAGCAGCAGGGGACAGGGTGGCGAGCAGTACTTC
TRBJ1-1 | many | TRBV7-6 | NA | CASRVWDRKGDTEAFF | TGTGCCAGCAGGGTGTGGGACCGAAAAGGGGATACTGAAGCTTTCTTT
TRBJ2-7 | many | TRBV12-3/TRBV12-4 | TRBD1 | CASSYGQGNPQYF | TGTGCCAGCAGTTACGGACAGGGAAATCCGCAGTACTTC
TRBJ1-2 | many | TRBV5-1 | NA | CASSLAPGTLYGYTF | TGCGCCAGCAGCTTGGCGCCAGGAACCCTTTATGGCTACACCTTC
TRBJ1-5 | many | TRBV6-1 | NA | CASTSRDTNGQPQHF | TGTGCCAGCACCAGCCGGGACACAAATGGGCAGCCCCAGCATTTT
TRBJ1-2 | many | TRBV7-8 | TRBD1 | CASSLPGGDGYTF | TGTGCCAGCAGCTTACCAGGGGGCGATGGCTACACCTTC
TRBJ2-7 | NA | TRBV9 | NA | CASSVGVAETYEQYF | TGTGCCAGCAGCGTAGGGGTAGCGGAAACTTACGAGCAGTACTTC
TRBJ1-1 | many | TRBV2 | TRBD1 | CASRRGDRDTEAFF | TGTGCCAGCAGGAGGGGTGACAGGGACACTGAAGCTTTCTTT
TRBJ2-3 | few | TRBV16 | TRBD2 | CASSQWIQREITDTQYF | TGTGCCAGCAGCCAATGGATCCAGCGGGAAATTACAGATACGCAGTATTTT
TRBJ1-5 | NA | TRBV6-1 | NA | CANSGSYSNQPQHF | TGTGCCAACTCAGGGTCGTATAGCAATCAGCCCCAGCATTTT
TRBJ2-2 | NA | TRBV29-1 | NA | CSVVRTTNTGELFF | TGCAGCGTTGTCAGGACAACGAACACCGGGGAGCTGTTTTTT
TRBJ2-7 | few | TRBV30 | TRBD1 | CAWRPGQSAYEQYF | TGTGCCTGGAGGCCGGGACAGTCTGCCTACGAGCAGTACTTC
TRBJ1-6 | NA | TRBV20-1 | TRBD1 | CSCKGAARSPLHF | TGCAGTTGCAAGGGGGCAGCAAGATCACCCCTCCACTTT
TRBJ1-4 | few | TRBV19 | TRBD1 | CASSYPRGTDEKLFF | TGTGCCAGTAGTTACCCCAGGGGGACAGATGAAAAACTGTTTTTT
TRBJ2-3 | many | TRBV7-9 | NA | CASSSTPGTTTDTQYF | TGTGCCAGCAGCTCCACGCCCGGGACAACGACAGATACGCAGTATTTT
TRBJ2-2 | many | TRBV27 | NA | CASSLWGGFSSGELFF | TGTGCCAGCAGTTTATGGGGCGGTTTCTCTTCCGGGGAGCTGTTTTTT